This TCR beta chain was profiled in a study of blood T cell repertoires in COVID-19. Study context: The origin of the acute and convalescent COVID-19 samples was the United States, Italy and Spain.

Recruitment covered 20 to 25 US areas and drew participants whose ages spanned about 18 to 100 years. In the authors' methods: The assay estimated nucleated cells by amplifying reference gene primers. TCRdb's table, derived via immunoSEQ multiplex PCR, lists solely in-frame clones and lacks some. V, J and clone size derive from that table, while D and trimming were established from the DNA sequence. The table has about 210,000 clones, roughly 91% seen once. Germline V lookup: CDR1 MNHEY, CDR2 SVGAGI. V gave up 7 bases and J gave up 4 bases; unmatched junction bases: 6. The CDR3 has 13 amino acids. This sequence was found in a man aged 25 to 40 in a cohort exposed to, infected with or recovered from COVID-19 (not recorded which). The chain carries TRBV6-5 and TRBJ1-1; 7 bases are shared with TRBD1. Sequencing used PBMCs or T cells enriched from blood (not recorded which). CDR3 amino acids: CASNPRQGTEAFF. The CDR3 DNA is TGTGCCAGCAATCCCCGACAGGGCACTGAAGCTTTCTTT.